This is a list of T cell receptor beta chains from one sample in a study of blood T cell repertoires in COVID-19. TCRdb's table, derived via immunoSEQ multiplex PCR, lists solely in-frame clones and lacks some. The sample holds 250,000 or so clones, around 82% seen once. Material: PBMCs or T cells enriched from blood (not recorded which). The receptor source for this set is a man aged 50-60 years who had recovered from COVID-19. Both conserved end residues are trimmed from each CDR3.

V gene,J gene,CDR3 protein
TRBV5-8,TRBJ2-7,ASKLLQGAGEQY
TRBV12-3/TRBV12-4,TRBJ2-7,ASSKDISYKQY
TRBV24-1,TRBJ2-3,ATCQGGSGTDTQY
TRBV4-1,TRBJ1-4,ASSQDSQPGEKLF
TRBV3-1/TRBV3-2,TRBJ2-1,ASSQDLAGAGNEQF
TRBV18,TRBJ1-4,ASSPPDRGEEKLF
TRBV6-6,TRBJ1-1,ASRGTGGSTEAF
TRBV7-2,TRBJ1-1,ASSAYRGMNTEAF
TRBV7-8,TRBJ1-1,ASSLGVEAF
TRBV7-2,TRBJ2-3,ASSLYGRAVPDTQY
TRBV5-4,TRBJ2-2,ASSQGQGITGELF
TRBV27,TRBJ1-5,ASSLGGEGNQPQH
TRBV5-8,TRBJ1-4,ASSRRGARTNEKLF
TRBV5-5,TRBJ1-5,ASSSQHSNQPQH
TRBV6-4,TRBJ1-5,ASSEAGGNQPQH
TRBV5-1,TRBJ1-1,ASTERGINTEAF
TRBV5-6,TRBJ1-1,ASGPGQGQGNTEAF
TRBV27,TRBJ2-5,ASSLSWDRGETQY
TRBV2,TRBJ1-2,ASSLRGQINYGYT
TRBV19,TRBJ2-1,ASSSPPGTSRAYNEQF
TRBV11-3,TRBJ1-1,ASRLQMNTEAF
TRBV18,TRBJ1-4,ASSYTGYEKLF
TRBV7-9,TRBJ1-1,ASSDVYGARGDTEAF